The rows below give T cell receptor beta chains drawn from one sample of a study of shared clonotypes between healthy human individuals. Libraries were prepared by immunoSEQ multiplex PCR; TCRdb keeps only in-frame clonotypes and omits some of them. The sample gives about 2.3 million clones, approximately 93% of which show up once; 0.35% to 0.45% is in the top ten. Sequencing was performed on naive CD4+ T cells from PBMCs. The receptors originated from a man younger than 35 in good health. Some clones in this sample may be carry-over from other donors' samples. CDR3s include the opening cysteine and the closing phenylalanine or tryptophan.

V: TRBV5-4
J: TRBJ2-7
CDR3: CASSLVLGTHSYEQYF

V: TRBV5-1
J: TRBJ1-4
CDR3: CASSLTTGNEKLFF

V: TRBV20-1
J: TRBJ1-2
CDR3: CSAGANYGYTF

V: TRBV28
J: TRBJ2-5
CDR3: CASSNYQETQYF

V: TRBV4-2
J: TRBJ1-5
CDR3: CASSRDRESNQPQHF

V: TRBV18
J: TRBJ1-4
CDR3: CASSLTPGQGKLFF

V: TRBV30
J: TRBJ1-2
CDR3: CAWTMGGYGYTF

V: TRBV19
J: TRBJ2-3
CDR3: CASSSVGPRPQYF

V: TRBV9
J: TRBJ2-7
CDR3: CASSIHEQYF

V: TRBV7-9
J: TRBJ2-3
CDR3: CASSFTPGTQYF

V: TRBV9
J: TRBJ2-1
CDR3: CASSPRLAQQDSYNEQFF

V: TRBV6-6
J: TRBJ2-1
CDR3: CASSYSQGGRDNEQFF

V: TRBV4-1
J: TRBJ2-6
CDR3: CASSQGQRASGANVLTF

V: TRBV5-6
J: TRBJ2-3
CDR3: CASSLRRSSTDTQYF

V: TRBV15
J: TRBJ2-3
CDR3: CATSRERGRPLHF

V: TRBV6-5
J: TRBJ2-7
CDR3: CASNRAGGYEQYF

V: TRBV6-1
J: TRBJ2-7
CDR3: CASSPSNYEQYF

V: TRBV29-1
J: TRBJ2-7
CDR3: CSVLPGRTSYEQYF

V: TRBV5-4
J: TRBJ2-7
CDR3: CASSPTGKAYEQYF

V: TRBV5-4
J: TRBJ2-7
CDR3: CASSPNKGTPHEQYF

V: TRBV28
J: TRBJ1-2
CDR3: CASSLIYEGYTF

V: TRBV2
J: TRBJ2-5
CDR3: CARRQGETQYF

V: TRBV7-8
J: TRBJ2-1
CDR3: CASSLAPHRASGRWYNEQFF

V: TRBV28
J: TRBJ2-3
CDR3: CASSLSILAGAGDTQYF

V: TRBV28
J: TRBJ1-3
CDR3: CASSLSGASSGNTIYF

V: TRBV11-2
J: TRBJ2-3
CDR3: CASTPPSGLPDTQYF

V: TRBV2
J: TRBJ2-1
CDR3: CASSPPGQGQFF

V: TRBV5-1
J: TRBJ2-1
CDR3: CASSLSGRGYNEQFF

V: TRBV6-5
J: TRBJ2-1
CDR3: CASSTSTSQRFF

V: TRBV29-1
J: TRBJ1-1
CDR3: CSVSPWAGGGNTEAFF

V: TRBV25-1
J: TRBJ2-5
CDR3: CASSEGGTGGKKTQYF

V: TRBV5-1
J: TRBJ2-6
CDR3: CASSLFGAPGANVLTF

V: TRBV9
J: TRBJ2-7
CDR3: CASSVATGPYEQYF

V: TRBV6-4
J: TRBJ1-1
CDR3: CASRVEDRGGTEAFF

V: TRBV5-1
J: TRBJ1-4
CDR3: CASSDPGRPLEKLFF

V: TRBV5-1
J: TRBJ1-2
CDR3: CASSVTGTDPYGYTF

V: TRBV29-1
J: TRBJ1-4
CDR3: CSARTSANEKLFF

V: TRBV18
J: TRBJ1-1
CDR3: CASSPGGGGTEAFF

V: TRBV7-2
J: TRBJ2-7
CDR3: CASSLGTSGTEQYF

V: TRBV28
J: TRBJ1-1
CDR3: CASNMDRGNTEAFF

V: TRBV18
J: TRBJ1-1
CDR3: CASSPAEGGRLTEAFF

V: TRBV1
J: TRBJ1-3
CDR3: CTSSQWAFSGNTIYF

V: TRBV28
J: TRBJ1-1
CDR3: CASSLAGEAFF

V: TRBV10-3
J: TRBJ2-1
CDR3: CAISGQAAGNEQFF

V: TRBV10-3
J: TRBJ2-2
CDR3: CAISEVGANTGELFF